This T cell receptor beta chain is from a study of blood T cell repertoires in COVID-19. V was cut by 3 bases and J by 1 base, with 6 bases left in between. Germline CDR1 reads SGHDN; CDR2 reads FVKESK. This CDR3 is 13 amino acids long. Some clones are missing from TCRdb's copy, which holds only in-frame ones; the method was immunoSEQ multiplex PCR. This table holds approximately 190,000 clones, about 88% found once. The chain uses TRBV14 and TRBJ1-1; D is unresolved. Input material: peripheral blood. This TCR derives from a woman aged 40 to 50 who had recovered from COVID-19. The CDR3 protein is CASSQGGNTEAFF. In DNA, the CDR3 is TGTGCCAGCAGCCAGGGAGGGAACACTGAAGCTTTCTTT.